The 18 T cell receptor beta chains below come from one sample, sequenced in a study of spatial heterogeneity in lung cancer. Time point denoted: sample taken at primary tumor resection. Sequencing was performed on whole RNA extracted from tumor and nontumor lung tissue, or from frozen PBMC, and the material was left unsorted. TCRdb passed the 5' RACE reads through MiXCR, listing each CDR3 protein once. The sample carries some 14,000 distinct CDR3 sequences, approximately 4.8% recorded once. The material sequenced was lung tumor tissue, taken at surgery. Every receptor here comes from a human donor with early-stage non-small cell lung cancer.

This clonotype was counted ten times or more. For a library built for alpha chains, this beta chain is a stray read; little rests on its size. The rearrangement links TRBV29-1 to TRBJ2-1; TRBD1 might be the D (6 bases). With 1 base removed from V and 6 bases from J, the gap between germline ends came to 13 bases. The V gene's germline CDR1 is SQVTM and CDR2 ANQGSEA. The CDR3 spans 14 residues. The CDR3 sequence: CSVEARGGFNEQFF. In DNA form, the CDR3 reads TGCAGCGTTGAAGCCAGGGGTGGCTTCAATGAGCAGTTCTTC.

This clonotype was picked up many times. This beta chain is a stray read from a library made for alpha chains; its abundance is not meaningful. The chain employs TRBV12-3 or TRBV12-4 and TRBJ2-4; perhaps TRBD2 as D (6 bases). The CDR3 totals 14 residues. Trimming pared 1 base from V and 7 bases from J, leaving 11 bases between. In nucleotides, the CDR3 is TGTGCCAGCAGTTTAGACGGTGGGAGGAACATTCAGTACTTC. Protein product: CASSLDGGRNIQYF.

This clonotype was seen repeatedly, ten times or more. Little can be read into the size of this beta chain, an off-target read in a library designed for alpha chains. The chain joins TRBV7-3 to TRBJ2-1; 7 nucleotides agree with TRBD1. Trimming took 2 bases from V and 8 from J; bases not matched to a gene: 6. The CDR3 sequence is 14 residues long. Looked up from germline, CDR1 is SGHTA and CDR2 is FQGTGA. CDR3: CASSLGRGMDEQFF. CDR3 nucleotide sequence: TGTGCCAGCAGCTTAGGCAGGGGGATGGATGAGCAGTTCTTC.

There are many counts of this clonotype. The library was prepared for alpha chains; this beta chain is a stray read, so its frequency means little. The chain is built from TRBV12-3 or TRBV12-4 and TRBJ2-5, with D perhaps TRBD1 or TRBD2 (5 bases each). This CDR3 region has 13 residues. V was shortened by 6 bases and J by 5 bases, with 13 bases between the two germline ends. Here the CDR3 DNA reads TGTGCCAGCAGATACGTGGGGGAGGAGACCCAGTACTTC. Amino acids: CASRYVGEETQYF.

Ten or more counts support this clonotype. The size of this beta chain means little, since it is a stray read in a library made for alpha chains. The rearrangement joins TRBV20-1 to TRBJ2-3; no clear D. This CDR3 is built from 13 residues. CDR1 is DFQATT and CDR2 is SNEGSKA in the germline V gene (reference sequence). Trimming shortened V by 0 bases and J by 4 bases, and 8 bases separated the two germline ends. CDR3 region: CSARDQVADTQYF. The CDR3 bases are TGCAGTGCTAGAGATCAGGTTGCAGATACGCAGTATTTT.

Concerning this clonotype itself: This beta chain is a stray read from a library made for alpha chains; its abundance is not meaningful. The chain couples TRBV4-2 to TRBJ1-3; tentative D call: TRBD1 (6 bases). Trimming stripped 4 bases from V and 0 bases from J, with 13 bases between. Germline lookup yields CDR1 LGHNA and CDR2 YNFKEQ. This CDR3 has 16 amino acids. The CDR3 DNA reads as TGTGCCAGCAGCCCAAGGACAGTCAACTCTGGAAACACCATATATTTT. This sequence encodes CASSPRTVNSGNTIYF.

This clonotype was counted at least ten times. This beta chain slipped into a library made for alpha chains as a stray read, so its size is not meaningful. The chain combines TRBV12-3 or TRBV12-4 with TRBJ1-3; D is undetermined. The CDR3 runs to 11 residues. Trimming removed 3 bases from V and 8 bases from J, with 5 bases in between. As DNA, the CDR3 is TGTGCCAGCAGTTTTTGGGACACCATATATTTT. As protein: CASSFWDTIYF.

Comments on this clonotype: This beta chain is off target for a library built for alpha chains, so its abundance means little. The chain is built from TRBV18 and TRBJ2-2; maybe TRBD1 (6 bases). The CDR3 is made up of 15 amino acids. Germline CDR1 is KGHSH and CDR2 is LQKENI. V was clipped by 8 bases and J by 0 bases, with 13 bases between them. CDR3 sequence reads: CASAIGQPNTGELFF. The CDR3 bases are TGTGCCAGCGCCATCGGACAGCCGAACACCGGGGAGCTGTTTTTT.

This clonotype was counted many times. Because this beta chain is a stray read in a library intended to capture alpha chains, its abundance should not be given much weight. This sequence joins TRBV12-3 or TRBV12-4 and TRBJ1-1; D perhaps matches TRBD1 (6 bases). Trimming removed 6 bases from V and 2 bases from J, with 19 bases in between. This CDR3 is 16 amino acids long. In nucleotides, the CDR3 is TGTGCCAGCAGCCCTCCTGGGGGGGGCCCAAACACTGAAGCTTTCTTT. It specifies CASSPPGGGPNTEAFF.

This clonotype was recorded many times. Little can be read into the size of this beta chain, an off-target read in a library designed for alpha chains. The genes are TRBV28 and TRBJ2-6; no definite D call. Germline V CDR1 and CDR2: MDHEN, SYDVKM. This CDR3 has 14 amino acids. V was pared by 3 bases and J by 0 bases, with 3 bases between. The CDR3 is CASSFISGANVLTF. The CDR3 region has the DNA TGTGCCAGCAGTTTTATCTCTGGGGCCAACGTCCTGACTTTC.

The table lists this clonotype with many counts. This beta chain turned up in a library designed for alpha chains; as an off-target read, its abundance says little. The genes are TRBV24-1 and TRBJ2-2; D perhaps matches TRBD2 (7 bases). V lost 2 bases, J lost 4 bases, and 13 bases lay in between. CDR1 is KGHDR, CDR2 SFDVKD, per germline. This CDR3 spans 16 amino acids. In DNA form, the CDR3 reads TGTGCCACCAGTGATTCCCGGGGGGCGGTCACCGGGGAGCTGTTTTTT. Residues: CATSDSRGAVTGELFF.

The table lists this clonotype with many counts. The library was designed around alpha chains, so this beta chain is a stray read whose abundance carries little weight. V gene TRBV11-2 combines with J gene TRBJ2-3; TRBD2 matches 7 bases. This CDR3 region has 20 residues. CDR1 SGHAT and CDR2 FQNNGV come from the germline V gene. Germline trimming cut 1 base from V and 0 bases from J; bases unmatched to any gene: 16. Written as DNA, the CDR3 is TGTGCCAGCAGCTTAGTCGGGCGGCAGGGAGGGTCCTCTAGCACAGATACGCAGTATTTT. This sequence encodes CASSLVGRQGGSSSTDTQYF.

With respect to this clonotype: A library prepared for alpha chains yielded this beta chain as an off-target read; its size is of little meaning. The chain has TRBV27 and TRBJ1-5; D unclear. Germline assignment: CDR1 MNHEY and CDR2 SMNVEV (reference sequence). This CDR3 is 16 amino acids long. Trimming pared 7 bases from V and 1 base from J, leaving 17 bases between. The CDR3 loop is CASKTDGGRSNQPQHF. The CDR3 DNA reads as TGTGCCAGCAAGACCGATGGCGGTCGAAGCAATCAGCCCCAGCATTTT.

In its sample, this clonotype was seen many times. As an off-target read in a library built for alpha chains, this beta chain has a frequency of little significance. The chain uses TRBV6-5 and TRBJ1-2; 7 bases map to TRBD1. Germline CDR1 and CDR2: MNHEY and SVGAGI. J gave up 5 bases and V 6 bases, and 12 bases lay outside the gene matches. CDR3 length equals 15 residues. The CDR3 region has the DNA TGTGCCAGCAGATCAAGGGCAGGGGGTTGGTATGGCTACACCTTC. Protein sequence: CASRSRAGGWYGYTF.

This clonotype is categorized as medium-sized (0.01 to 0.1%). For a library built for alpha chains, this beta chain is a stray read; little rests on its size. This chain links TRBV12-3 or TRBV12-4 with TRBJ1-6; D gene ambiguous. This CDR3 spans 13 amino acids. The ends were cut back, 7 bases at V and 14 bases at J, with 18 bases in the middle. The CDR3: CASTPELTGSLHF. CDR3 coding DNA: TGTGCCAGCACCCCTGAGTTAACCGGGTCCCTCCACTTT.

In its sample, this clonotype was seen many times. Within a library made for alpha chains, this beta chain is off target, and its count is uninformative. The genes are TRBV19 and TRBJ2-2; D call uncertain. The CDR3 has 14 amino acids. The germline V gene has CDR1 LNHDA and CDR2 SQIVND (reference sequence). V was pared by 1 base and J by 5 bases, with 8 bases between. The CDR3 nucleotides read TGTGCCAGTAGTATAGTGTTGGGTACCGGGGAGCTGTTTTTT. Its translation: CASSIVLGTGELFF.

As to this clonotype: This beta chain is a stray read from a library made for alpha chains; its abundance is not meaningful. The chain couples TRBV5-1 to TRBJ2-2, with D maybe TRBD1 (5 bases). The CDR3 is made up of 15 amino acids. Germline V gene sequence: CDR1 SGHRS, CDR2 YFSETQ. Deletions cut 2 bases from V and 0 bases from J, with 8 bases between. CDR3 residues: CASSFRASNTGELFF. DNA of the CDR3: TGCGCCAGCAGCTTCAGGGCGTCGAACACCGGGGAGCTGTTTTTT.

This clonotype was counted ten times or more. This beta chain slipped into a library made for alpha chains as a stray read, so its size is not meaningful. The genes are TRBV20-1 and TRBJ1-1; D gene uncertain. Germline V gene data show CDR1 as DFQATT and CDR2 as SNEGSKA (reference sequence). CDR3 length: 14 residues. V dropped 1 base and J dropped 0 bases, with 9 bases sitting between them. The CDR3 sequence: CSARALGLNTEAFF. Written as DNA, the CDR3 is TGCAGTGCTAGAGCCTTGGGATTGAACACTGAAGCTTTCTTT.